The 26 T cell receptor beta chains in this list originate from one sample, sequenced in a study of beta chain features in type 1 diabetes. What was sequenced were expressed TCRB transcripts, since all of the isolated RNA had been reverse transcribed. This table comes from immunoSEQ multiplex PCR, and its TCRdb copy is limited to in-frame clones, with some not included. The sample lists more than 150,000 clones, around 10% occurring once. The sequencing sample was made of central memory CD4+ T cells from blood. Source of these receptors: a man aged 18 to 30 in good health.

The chain uses TRBV9 and TRBJ1-4; no firm D call. Germline assignment: CDR1 SGDLS and CDR2 YYNGEE. V shed 0 bases and J shed 5 bases, with 8 bases lying between them. The CDR3 sequence is 14 residues long. The CDR3 is CASSVDGLNEKLFF. CDR3 nucleotide sequence: TGTGCCAGCAGCGTAGACGGGCTAAATGAAAAACTGTTTTTT.

The J gene is TRBJ2-3, the V gene TRBV6-5; TRBD2 is a possible D gene (7 bases). The V gene's germline CDR1 is MNHEY and CDR2 SVGAGI. CDR3 length: 16 residues. Trimming took 0 bases from V and 5 from J, leaving 15 bases between them. The DNA for the CDR3 is TGTGCCAGCAGTTACTCGAGGGCGGGGGCCGGAGATACGCAGTATTTT. Translating gives CASSYSRAGAGDTQYF.

In the case of this clone: Additional DNA sequences in this sample encode the identical CDR3. This sequence joins TRBV11-3 and TRBJ2-3; D might be TRBD2 (5 bases). CDR3 size: 14 residues. Germline CDR1 SGHNT, CDR2 YENEEA. V shed 5 bases and J shed 3 bases, with 12 bases lying between them. In nucleotides, the CDR3 is TGTGCCAGCAGCCTGGGGAGAGGGACAGATACGCAGTATTTT. This gives the protein CASSLGRGTDTQYF.

The table lists this clone with a few counts. The chain has TRBV28 and TRBJ1-1; TRBD1 is a possible D gene (6 bases). V dropped 7 bases and J dropped 11 bases, with 20 bases sitting between them. The germline V gene has CDR1 MDHEN and CDR2 SYDVKM. The CDR3 has 13 amino acids. The CDR3 sequence: CASTPQLGGGAFF. The CDR3, as DNA: TGTGCCAGCACTCCTCAATTAGGGGGAGGTGCTTTCTTT.

The chain links TRBV29-1 to TRBJ2-3; TRBD1 matches 7 bases. CDR1 is SQVTM, CDR2 ANQGSEA, per germline. The trim removed 1 base at V and 2 bases at J, leaving 3 bases unmatched. The length of the CDR3 is 14 residues. In DNA form, the CDR3 reads TGCAGCGTTGAAGGGGGACAGCACACAGATACGCAGTATTTT. It codes for CSVEGGQHTDTQYF.

This clone was seen more than once but under ten times. The V call is TRBV30, the J call TRBJ1-2; TRBD1 matches at 7 bases. The CDR3 covers 10 residues. V trimming: 8 bases; J trimming: 9 bases; junction bases outside the gene matches: 6. Looked up from germline, CDR1 is GTSNPN and CDR2 is SVGIG (reference sequence). As DNA, the CDR3 is TGTGCCATGCGGACAGGTCGCTACACCTTC. This codes for CAMRTGRYTF.

The chain is built from TRBV28 and TRBJ1-1; D gene unclear. The CDR3 contains 14 residues. Trimming removed 5 bases at V and 1 base at J, with 11 bases between. Germline V gene sequence: CDR1 MDHEN, CDR2 SYDVKM. This CDR3 reads CASSPPARNTEAFF. DNA for the CDR3: TGTGCCAGCAGTCCCCCTGCTCGGAACACTGAAGCTTTCTTT.

This clone has just a few counts. The chain links TRBV5-1 to TRBJ2-7; 9 bases fit TRBD1. Germline lookup yields CDR1 SGHRS and CDR2 YFSETQ. The CDR3 is 14 amino acids. After removal of 0 bases from V and 6 bases from J, the junction contained 4 bases not matched to a gene. The CDR3 sequence: CASSLGGTGSEQYF. The CDR3 DNA reads as TGCGCCAGCAGCTTGGGAGGGACAGGGTCCGAGCAGTACTTC.

A few counts support this clone. V is TRBV7-3 and J is TRBJ2-2; D gene ambiguous. V gave up 5 bases and J gave up 6 bases, with 7 bases separating them. Germline V gives CDR1 SGHTA, CDR2 FQGTGA. CDR3 length equals 12 residues. The CDR3 protein is CASSQTAGELFF. CDR3 nucleotides: TGTGCCAGCAGCCAAACGGCCGGGGAGCTGTTTTTT.

The rearrangement links TRBV21-1 to TRBJ2-1; the D segment call TRBD2 is taken from the table without a DNA check. TRBV21-1 is reported as a pseudogene. The CDR3 contains 15 residues. DNA of the CDR3: TGTGCCAGCAGTTACTTAACCTCGGTGGTCTGTGAGCAGTTCTTC. As protein: CASSYLTSVVCEQFF.

Remarks on this clone: Other nucleotide sequences from this sample produce the same CDR3. The gene calls are TRBV12-5 and TRBJ2-2, with D possibly matching TRBD1 (6 bases). This CDR3 is built from 15 residues. The germline V and J ends were trimmed by 6 bases and 5 bases, with 16 bases remaining between them. Per the germline V gene, CDR1 is LGHNT and CDR2 is FRNRAP. For the CDR3, the DNA is TGTGCTAGTGGGTCTTCACTGGGGACAACCGGGGAGCTGTTTTTT. As protein: CASGSSLGTTGELFF.

The chain links TRBV7-9 to TRBJ1-1; unclear D gene. Per germline, CDR1 SEHNR and CDR2 FQNEAQ (reference sequence). There are 13 residues in the CDR3. V lost 7 bases to trimming and J lost 0 bases, with 9 bases between them. The CDR3 DNA reads TGTGCCAGCACCCCTCCCATGAACACTGAAGCTTTCTTT. Encoded protein: CASTPPMNTEAFF.

This clone was detected a few times. The CDR3 DNA is TGTGCCAGCAGCTTGTCAGGTAGTAACACTGAAGCTTTCTTT. Amino acid sequence: CASSLSGSNTEAFF. The chain couples TRBV7-9 to TRBJ1-1, with D hard to call. The CDR3 runs to 14 residues. Between the trimmed V and J ends, which lost 3 bases and 2 bases, there was a span of 10 bases. Per germline, CDR1 SEHNR and CDR2 FQNEAQ (reference sequence).

The rearrangement links TRBV18 to TRBJ1-4, with 9 bases that match TRBD1. The CDR3 totals 15 residues. The junction had 1 base not matched to a gene; V was cut back by 0 bases and J by 5 bases. The germline V gene has CDR1 KGHSH and CDR2 LQKENI. CDR3 protein: CASSPPGQGNEKLFF. The DNA of the CDR3 is TGTGCCAGCTCACCACCGGGACAGGGAAATGAAAAACTGTTTTTT. Filled out from reference TRBV18 and TRBJ1-4, the complete variable domain reads NAGVMQNPRHLVRRRGQEARLRCSPMKGHSHVYWYRQLPEEGLKFMVYLQKENIIDESGMPKERFSAEFPKEGPSILRIQQVVRGDSAAYFCASSPPGQGNEKLFFGSGTQLSVL.

Written as DNA, the CDR3 is TGTGCCAGCAGCCCCAGGGGACTAGCCGTTGAGACCCAGTACTTC. It translates to CASSPRGLAVETQYF. The V gene is TRBV9, the J gene TRBJ2-5, with 9 bases lining up with TRBD2. V dropped 4 bases and J dropped 5; count of bases not matched to a gene: 9. Germline CDR1 SGDLS, CDR2 YYNGEE. The CDR3 is 15 amino acids.

The chain links TRBV7-2 to TRBJ2-7; D uncertain. The V gene's germline CDR1 is SGHTA and CDR2 FQGNSA. This CDR3 comprises 12 residues. V was pared by 1 base and J by 5 bases, with 6 bases between. In nucleotides, the CDR3 is TGTGCCAGCAGCTTAGGCCCTGACGAGCAGTACTTC. Protein product: CASSLGPDEQYF.

This clone has more than one count but fewer than ten. The V gene is TRBV19, the J gene TRBJ2-1; possible D gene TRBD1, 6 bases. V shed 3 bases and J shed 0 bases, with 15 bases lying between them. Germline V lookup: CDR1 LNHDA, CDR2 SQIVND (reference sequence). The CDR3 totals 17 residues. CDR3 nucleotide sequence: TGTGCCAGTAGTATCGCCTCCAGGGGAAGCTCCTACAATGAGCAGTTCTTC. As protein: CASSIASRGSSYNEQFF.

There are a few counts of this clone. The rearrangement uses TRBV9 and TRBJ2-1, with 11 positions matching TRBD2. This CDR3 has 16 residues. Unmatched junction bases numbered 5, after V lost 2 bases and J lost 4 bases. Germline V gene sequence: CDR1 SGDLS, CDR2 YYNGEE. This chain's CDR3 is CASSVGGLADYNEQFF. DNA for the CDR3: TGTGCCAGCAGCGTGGGGGGACTAGCGGATTACAATGAGCAGTTCTTC.

This clone was recorded a few times. V usage is TRBV30 and J usage is TRBJ1-6; 9 nucleotides match TRBD1. J lost 0 bases, V lost 3 bases, and 6 bases had no gene match. The CDR3 is made up of 17 amino acids. CDR1 is GTSNPN and CDR2 is SVGIG in the germline V gene (reference sequence). CDR3 nucleotide sequence: TGTGCCTGGAGGACAGGGGGTTTGAGCTCCTATAATTCACCCCTCCACTTT. Its translation: CAWRTGGLSSYNSPLHF.

The chain couples TRBV7-2 to TRBJ2-2, with 10 bases fitting TRBD1. This CDR3 has 16 amino acids. CDR1 SGHTA and CDR2 FQGNSA come from the germline V gene. With V trimmed by 5 bases and J by 6 bases, 9 bases remained unmatched. For the CDR3, the DNA is TGTGCCAGCAGCGCAGGGACAGGGGAGCGATCCGGGGAGCTGTTTTTT. Its protein is CASSAGTGERSGELFF.

The chain is built from TRBV7-3 and TRBJ2-6; D is uncertain. The CDR3 sequence is 16 residues long. Trimming pared 0 bases from V and 2 bases from J, leaving 8 bases between. Per germline, CDR1 SGHTA and CDR2 FQGTGA. The CDR3, as DNA: TGTGCCAGCAGCTTAACTATGGCCACTGGGGCCAACGTCCTGACTTTC. Residues: CASSLTMATGANVLTF.

This clone was seen only a few times. The chain has TRBV29-1 and TRBJ2-7, with D possibly being TRBD2 (7 bases). The germline V and J ends were trimmed by 0 bases and 6 bases, with 12 bases remaining between them. This CDR3 region has 13 residues. Germline V gene sequence: CDR1 SQVTM, CDR2 ANQGSEA. The CDR3 here is CSVEDPGGREQYF. CDR3 DNA: TGCAGCGTTGAAGATCCGGGGGGCCGCGAGCAGTACTTC.

The rearrangement links TRBV10-3 to TRBJ2-5; D is ambiguous. The germline V gene has CDR1 ENHRY and CDR2 SYGVKD. The CDR3 contains 13 residues. The V end was cut by 3 bases, the J end by 2 bases, with 7 bases between. In nucleotides, the CDR3 is TGTGCCATCAGTGACGGTCCTCAAGAGACCCAGTACTTC. Its translation: CAISDGPQETQYF.

This clone turned up a few times. This chain joins TRBV11-2 and TRBJ1-4; the match to TRBD1 covers 8 bases. The V gene end was trimmed by 5 bases and the J gene end by 0 bases; junction bases not matched to a gene: 14. This CDR3 spans 19 amino acids. Germline CDR1 is SGHAT and CDR2 is FQNNGV. The CDR3 coding sequence is TGTGCCAGCAGCACCAGACAGGGGCGGCCTCCAGCAACTAATGAAAAACTGTTTTTT. This codes for CASSTRQGRPPATNEKLFF. Combining the CDR3 with reference TRBV11-2 and TRBJ1-4 gives the whole variable domain EAGVAQSPRYKIIEKRQSVAFWCNPISGHATLYWYQQILGQGPKLLIQFQNNGVVDDSQLPKDRFSAERLKGVDSTLKIQPAKLEDSAVYLCASSTRQGRPPATNEKLFFGSGTQLSVL.

V is TRBV9 and J is TRBJ2-5; D uncertain. CDR1 SGDLS and CDR2 YYNGEE come from the germline V gene. This CDR3 contains 13 residues. V shed 0 bases and J shed 1 base, with 4 bases lying between them. As DNA, the CDR3 is TGTGCCAGCAGCGTAGCCCTCCAAGAGACCCAGTACTTC. The encoded protein is CASSVALQETQYF.

This clone was picked up many times. The gene calls are TRBV20-1 and TRBJ2-5; no clear D. Germline assignment: CDR1 DFQATT and CDR2 SNEGSKA (reference sequence). CDR3 length: 11 residues. Deletions cut 2 bases from V and 3 bases from J, with 4 bases between. The CDR3 nucleotides are TGCAGTGCTAGATTGAAAGAGACCCAGTACTTC. This codes for CSARLKETQYF.